The 13 T cell receptor beta chains presented below share a single source sample, sequenced in a study of CD8 T cells in Susac syndrome. A quantity of roughly 0.5 to 1 ug RNA underwent reverse transcription using random hexamers. TCRdb processed the immunoSEQ multiplex PCR reads anew with MiXCR; each CDR3 protein has one entry. Among roughly 200,000 distinct CDR3 sequences, over 75% were seen once, and the ten largest hold around 0.1%. Sequenced input: CD4+ T cells from PBMCs. Receptors were obtained from a human donor with Susac syndrome.

The CDR3 DNA is TGTGCCAGTTCGGGACTAGCGGACAATGAGCAGTTCTTC. This gives the protein CASSGLADNEQFF. V and J are TRBV10-3 and TRBJ2-1; TRBD2 matches 11 bases. V lost 10 bases to trimming and J lost 5 bases; unmatched junction nucleotides: 4. Germline CDR1 and CDR2: ENHRY and SYGVKD. The CDR3 is 13 amino acids.

The chain recombines TRBV19 with TRBJ1-1; the D gene is possibly TRBD1 (5 bases). The ends were cut back, 6 bases at V and 6 bases at J, with 14 bases in the middle. CDR1 is LNHDA and CDR2 is SQIVND in the germline V gene (reference sequence). The CDR3 is made up of 13 amino acids. DNA of the CDR3: TGTGCCAGTAGCCTCCGGGACTTCTCTGAAGCTTTCTTT. Translating it yields CASSLRDFSEAFF.

This clonotype was detected a few times. J is TRBJ2-7 and V is TRBV19, with 10 bases matching TRBD1. This CDR3 comprises 13 residues. J was trimmed by 3 bases and V by 8 bases; bases with no gene match: 4. Germline values: CDR1 LNHDA, CDR2 SQIVND (reference sequence). Here the CDR3 DNA reads TGTGCCAGTTCCCGGACAGGGGGCTACGAGCAGTACTTC. Amino acids: CASSRTGGYEQYF.

The chain combines TRBV18 with TRBJ2-7, with 9 bases matching TRBD2. In germline, CDR1 is KGHSH, CDR2 LQKENI. This CDR3 is built from 15 residues. Trimming cost V 6 bases and J 3 bases; bases outside gene matches: 9. As DNA, the CDR3 is TGTGCCAGCTCGCCTACTAGCGGGCCGGTCTACGAGCAGTACTTC. Residues: CASSPTSGPVYEQYF.

The CDR3 DNA reads as TGCAGTGCTAAACCGGGACTAGCGGGGGGGCCAAACGCCCAGTACTTC. Amino acids: CSAKPGLAGGPNAQYF. The chain links TRBV20-1 to TRBJ2-5; 16 bases agree with TRBD2. The CDR3 runs to 16 residues. The J segment lost 9 bases and the V segment lost 4 bases, leaving 11 bases of the junction unmatched. The germline CDR1 and CDR2 sequences are DFQATT and SNEGSKA (reference sequence).

This CDR3 reads CASSVGQGFYNEQFF. In DNA form, the CDR3 reads TGTGCCAGTAGTGTGGGACAGGGATTTTACAATGAGCAGTTCTTC. The rearrangement links TRBV19 to TRBJ2-1; 9 bases agree with TRBD1. V shed 5 bases and J 4 bases; nucleotides not matched to a gene: 6. The CDR3 contains 15 residues. Germline CDR1 is LNHDA and CDR2 is SQIVND (reference sequence).

This chain links TRBV20-1 with TRBJ2-5; 8 bases match TRBD2. The CDR3 totals 15 residues. J gave up 2 bases and V 6 bases, and 11 bases lay outside the gene matches. From germline, CDR1 is DFQATT and CDR2 SNEGSKA (reference sequence). The CDR3 bases are TGCAGTGCCCCCAGTCTTAGCGGGGTTCAAGAGACCCAGTACTTC. This codes for CSAPSLSGVQETQYF.

The chain is built from TRBV12-5 and TRBJ2-2; TRBD1 aligns across 7 bases. The CDR3 is made up of 13 amino acids. The J segment lost 7 bases and the V segment lost 6 bases, leaving 5 bases of the junction unmatched. In germline, CDR1 is LGHNT, CDR2 FRNRAP. The DNA of the CDR3 is TGTGCTAGTGGCGACAGGGAAGGCGGGGAGCTGTTTTTT. It yields the protein CASGDREGGELFF. The full variable domain, rest sourced from reference TRBV12-5 and TRBJ2-2, is DARVTQTPRHKVTEMGQEVTMRCQPILGHNTVFWYRQTMMQGLELLAYFRNRAPLDDSGMPKDRFSAEMPDATLATLKIQPSEPRDSAVYFCASGDREGGELFFGEGSRLTVL.

V usage is TRBV29-1 and J usage is TRBJ2-7, with 11 bases matching TRBD2. Trimming took 4 bases from V and 7 from J; bases not matched to a gene: 9. The CDR3 consists of 14 residues. Looked up from germline, CDR1 is SQVTM and CDR2 is ANQGSEA. In DNA, the CDR3 is TGCAGCGTTGTGATAGCGGGAGGGCCGGGAGAGCAGTACTTC. This codes for CSVVIAGGPGEQYF.

The V and J genes are TRBV6-2 or TRBV6-3 and TRBJ1-2; the D gene is possibly TRBD1 (6 bases). The CDR3 has 15 residues. With 6 bases removed from V and 5 bases from J, the gap between germline ends came to 19 bases. Germline V lookup: CDR1 MNHEY, CDR2 SVGEGT. CDR3 protein: CASSRTGITWYGYTF. The CDR3 nucleotides read TGTGCCAGCAGCCGAACAGGGATAACTTGGTATGGCTACACCTTC.

The chain is built from TRBV11-2 and TRBJ2-1; 8 bases fit TRBD1. CDR1 is SGHAT, CDR2 FQNNGV, per germline. V was pared by 5 bases and J by 5 bases, with 5 bases of the junction left unmatched. The CDR3 is 14 residues long. CDR3 in DNA: TGTGCCAGCAGCACGGGACAGGTGAACAATGAGCAGTTCTTC. Translation gives CASSTGQVNNEQFF.

This clonotype turned up a few times. The chain is built from TRBV5-4 and TRBJ2-1; D unclear. CDR3 size: 14 residues. Trimming stripped 2 bases from V and 0 bases from J, with 6 bases between. CDR1 SGHNT and CDR2 YYREEE come from the germline V gene (reference sequence). CDR3 sequence reads: CASSFGGSYNEQFF. In nucleotides, the CDR3 is TGTGCCAGCAGCTTTGGCGGCTCCTACAATGAGCAGTTCTTC.

V usage is TRBV19 and J usage is TRBJ2-5, with D possibly matching TRBD2 (5 bases). V was trimmed by 4 bases and J by 3 bases, leaving 15 bases between them. The germline CDR1 and CDR2 sequences are LNHDA and SQIVND (reference sequence). The length of the CDR3 is 15 residues. The CDR3 protein is CASSTTTSGEETQYF. In nucleotides, the CDR3 is TGTGCCAGTAGTACCACAACCTCCGGGGAAGAGACCCAGTACTTC. The whole variable domain, filled in from reference TRBV19 and TRBJ2-5, reads DGGITQSPKYLFRKEGQNVTLSCEQNLNHDAMYWYRQDPGQGLRLIYYSQIVNDFQKGDIAEGYSVSREKKESFPLTVTSAQKNPTAFYLCASSTTTSGEETQYFGPGTRLLVL.